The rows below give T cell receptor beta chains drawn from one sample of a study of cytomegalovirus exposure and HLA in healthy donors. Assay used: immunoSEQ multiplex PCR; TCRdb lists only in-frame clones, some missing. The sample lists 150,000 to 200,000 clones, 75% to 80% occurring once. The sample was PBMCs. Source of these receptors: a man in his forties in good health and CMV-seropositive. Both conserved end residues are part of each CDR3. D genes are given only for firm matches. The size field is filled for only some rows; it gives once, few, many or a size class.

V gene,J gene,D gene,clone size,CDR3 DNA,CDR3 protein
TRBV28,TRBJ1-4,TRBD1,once,TGTGCCAGCAGTTTGGGACAGCTTAATGAAAAACTGTTTTTT,CASSLGQLNEKLFF
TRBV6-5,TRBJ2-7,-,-,TGTGCCAGCAGTTACTCGGCCCGGGGGGCGCCTTACGAGCAGTACTTC,CASSYSARGAPYEQYF
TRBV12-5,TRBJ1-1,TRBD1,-,TGTGCTAGTGGTTTGCTCCACAGGGGGCGAACTGAAGCTTTCTTT,CASGLLHRGRTEAFF
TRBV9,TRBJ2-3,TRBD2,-,TGTGCCAGCAGCGTCACCGGGAGGACGGATGGTACGCAGTATTTT,CASSVTGRTDGTQYF
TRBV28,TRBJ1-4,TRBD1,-,TGTGCCAGCAGCATAACCGGGACAGGGAATGAAAAACTGTTTTTT,CASSITGTGNEKLFF
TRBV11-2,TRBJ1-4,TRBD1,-,TGTGCCAGCAGCTCGCCGGGACAGGGTAATGAAAAACTGTTTTTT,CASSSPGQGNEKLFF
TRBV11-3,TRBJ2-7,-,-,TGTGCCAGCAGCCCCGGCCAGGGTAACGAGCAGTACTTC,CASSPGQGNEQYF
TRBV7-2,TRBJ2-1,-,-,TGTGCCAGCAGCACCGGGAGTCGTTTGAATGAGCAGTTCTTC,CASSTGSRLNEQFF
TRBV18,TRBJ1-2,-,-,TGTGCCAGCTCACCAGGGGGGGCGACTAACTATGGCTACACCTTC,CASSPGGATNYGYTF
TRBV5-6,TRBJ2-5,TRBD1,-,TGTGCCAGCAGCTTGGACTCCGGGACAGGGCAAGAGACCCAGTACTTC,CASSLDSGTGQETQYF
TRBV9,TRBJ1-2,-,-,TGTGCCAGCAGCGTAGCTACGGACAGATTCTATGGCTACACCTTC,CASSVATDRFYGYTF
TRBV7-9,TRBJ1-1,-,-,TGTGCCAGCAGTCCCCCGGACAGTGGGACTGAAGCTTTCTTT,CASSPPDSGTEAFF
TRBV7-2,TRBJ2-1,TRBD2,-,TGTGCCAGCCGCCCCGGACTAGCCTACAATGAGCAGTTCTTC,CASRPGLAYNEQFF
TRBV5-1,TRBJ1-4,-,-,TGCGCCAGCAGCTTGTGGGGCGGCAGAGATGAAAAACTGTTTTTT,CASSLWGGRDEKLFF
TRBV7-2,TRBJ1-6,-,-,TGTGCCAGCAGTGAAGCCGCCAGGAGGAATTCACCCCTCCACTTT,CASSEAARRNSPLHF
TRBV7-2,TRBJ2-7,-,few,TGTGCCAGCAGCCTCAGGAGCGGAAAGAGCTCCTACGAGCAGTACTTC,CASSLRSGKSSYEQYF
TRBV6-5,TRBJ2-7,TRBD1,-,TGTGCCAGCAGCCGGGACAGTTTTTACGACGAGCAGTACTTC,CASSRDSFYDEQYF
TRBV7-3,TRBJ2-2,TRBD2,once,TGTGCCAGCAGGAAACTCACGACTAGCGGGAACACCGGGGAGCTGTTTTTT,CASRKLTTSGNTGELFF
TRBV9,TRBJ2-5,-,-,TGTGCCAGCAGCGAGACAGTAAAAGAGACCCAGTACTTC,CASSETVKETQYF
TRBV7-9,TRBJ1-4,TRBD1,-,TGTGCCAGCGACGGTTCGGGGACAGGGGGTGAAAAACTGTTTTTT,CASDGSGTGGEKLFF
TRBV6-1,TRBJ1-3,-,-,TGTGCCAGCAGTTTGAGTAACTCTGGAAACACCATATATTTT,CASSLSNSGNTIYF
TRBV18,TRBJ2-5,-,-,TGTGCCAGCTCACCACAGCGTCTACAAGAGACCCAGTACTTC,CASSPQRLQETQYF
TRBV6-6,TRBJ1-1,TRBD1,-,TGTGCCAGCAGAAACGACAGGGTGGCCACTGAAGCTTTCTTT,CASRNDRVATEAFF
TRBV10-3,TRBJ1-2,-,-,TGTGCCATCAGTAGGGGAAACTATGGCTACACCTTC,CAISRGNYGYTF
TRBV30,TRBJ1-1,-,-,TGTGCCTGGTCGGACAGAAGGGCAGCTTTCTTT,CAWSDRRAAFF
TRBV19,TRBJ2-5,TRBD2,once,TGTGCCAGTAGTACCGGGGGGGCTGGAGAGACCCAGTACTTC,CASSTGGAGETQYF
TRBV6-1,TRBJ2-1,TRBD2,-,TGTGCCAGCAGTACCCGACTAGCGAGAGATGAGCAGTTCTTC,CASSTRLARDEQFF
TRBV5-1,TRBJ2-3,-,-,TGCGCCAGCAGCTTGGCACAGCTCACAGATACGCAGTATTTT,CASSLAQLTDTQYF
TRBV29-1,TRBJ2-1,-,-,TGCAGCACGAGACGGGACAATGAGCAGTTCTTC,CSTRRDNEQFF
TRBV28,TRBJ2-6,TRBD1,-,TGTGCCAGCAGTTTCAGGGGGCGAAACCTCTCTGGGGCCAACGTCCTGACTTTC,CASSFRGRNLSGANVLTF
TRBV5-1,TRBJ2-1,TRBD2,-,TGCGCCAGCAGCTTGGCCTGGGGAGGGGTGGGAAATGAGCAGTTCTTC,CASSLAWGGVGNEQFF
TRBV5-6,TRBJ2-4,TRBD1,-,TGTGCCAGCAGCGGGCGGGACAGGGGGAACATTCAGTACTTC,CASSGRDRGNIQYF
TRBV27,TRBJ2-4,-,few,TGTGCCAGCAGTTTCTCCACAGGTGGGGACATTCAGTACTTC,CASSFSTGGDIQYF
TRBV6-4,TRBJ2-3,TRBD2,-,TGTGCCAGCAGTGACTCGACAGCGGGAGGGCCGGATACGCAGTATTTT,CASSDSTAGGPDTQYF
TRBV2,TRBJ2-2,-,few,TGTGCCAGCATGACTAGGACCGGGGAGCTGTTTTTT,CASMTRTGELFF
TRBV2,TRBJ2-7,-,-,TGTGCCAGCAGTGACTTGGGTCAGTACAGCGAGCAGTACTTC,CASSDLGQYSEQYF
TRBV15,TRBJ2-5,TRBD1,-,TGTGCCACCAGCAATTCTGGACAGGGGACAGAGACCCAGTACTTC,CATSNSGQGTETQYF
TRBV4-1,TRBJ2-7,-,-,TGCGCCAGCAGCCAAGATCCCAGGAGGACCTACGAGCAGTACTTC,CASSQDPRRTYEQYF
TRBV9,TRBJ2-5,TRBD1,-,TGTGCCAGCAGCGCGACAGGGGCCCAAGAGACCCAGTACTTC,CASSATGAQETQYF
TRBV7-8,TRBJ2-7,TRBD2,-,TGTGCCAGCAGCTTATTCCCTCGCCCTGGGACTAGCGGTTCCTACGAGCAGTACTTC,CASSLFPRPGTSGSYEQYF
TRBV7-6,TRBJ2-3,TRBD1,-,TGTGCCAGCAGAGCGGGACAGGGAGTCTCTAGCACAGATACGCAGTATTTT,CASRAGQGVSSTDTQYF
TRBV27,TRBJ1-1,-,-,TGTGCCAGCAGTTCCCCCGCGGGACGATCGGTTGGCGGCACTGAAGCTTTCTTT,CASSSPAGRSVGGTEAFF
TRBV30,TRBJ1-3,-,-,TGTGCCTGGAGGACATCAGGGGTACAAGGGAACACCATATATTTT,CAWRTSGVQGNTIYF
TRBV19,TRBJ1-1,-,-,TGTGCCAGTAGTATCTCGGAGGGGCGTCGCACTGAAGCTTTCTTT,CASSISEGRRTEAFF
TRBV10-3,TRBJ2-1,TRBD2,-,TGTGCCATCAACCCCCTAGCGGGATCCGGTGAGCAGTTCTTC,CAINPLAGSGEQFF
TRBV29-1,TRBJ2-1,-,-,TGCAGCCCGGAGGTGGCTAGGCCTGACTGGAATGAGCAGTTCTTC,CSPEVARPDWNEQFF
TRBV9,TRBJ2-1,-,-,TGTGCCAGCACTTCGGGGGACAATGAGCAGTTCTTC,CASTSGDNEQFF
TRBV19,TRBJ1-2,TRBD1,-,TGTGCCAGTAGGGCCTCGGGACAGGGAATATATGGCTACACCTTC,CASRASGQGIYGYTF
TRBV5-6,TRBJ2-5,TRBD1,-,TGTGCCAGCAGCTCAGGGACAGTAAAAGAGACCCAGTACTTC,CASSSGTVKETQYF
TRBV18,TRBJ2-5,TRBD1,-,TGTGCCAGCTCCACCGGGACAGGGGCCCAAGAGACCCAGTACTTC,CASSTGTGAQETQYF
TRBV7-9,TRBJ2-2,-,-,TGTGCCAGCAGCTTAGTAACAGGTCGCTCCGGGGAGCTGTTTTTT,CASSLVTGRSGELFF
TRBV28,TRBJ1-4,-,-,TGTGCCAGCAGTACCACACTCGGGACTAATGAAAAACTGTTTTTT,CASSTTLGTNEKLFF
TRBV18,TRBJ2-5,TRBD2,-,TGTGCCAGCTCACCACCGGGCGGGAGAAGACAGACCCAGTACTTC,CASSPPGGRRQTQYF